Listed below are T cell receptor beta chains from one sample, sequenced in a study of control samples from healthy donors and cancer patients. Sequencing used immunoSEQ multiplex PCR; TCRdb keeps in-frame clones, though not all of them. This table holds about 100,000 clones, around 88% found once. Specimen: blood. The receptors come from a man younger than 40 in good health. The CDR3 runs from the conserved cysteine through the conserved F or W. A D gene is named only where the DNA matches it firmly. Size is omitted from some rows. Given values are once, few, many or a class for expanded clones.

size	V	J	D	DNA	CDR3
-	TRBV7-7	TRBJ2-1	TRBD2	TGTGCCAGCAGCCCCAATGGACTAGCGGGAGGCTACAATGAGCAGTTCTTC	CASSPNGLAGGYNEQFF
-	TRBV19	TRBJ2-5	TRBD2	TGTGCCAGTAGTATTCAGCGGGAGCAAGAGACCCAGTACTTC	CASSIQREQETQYF
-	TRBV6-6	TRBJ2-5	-	TGTGCCAGCTTTACGGGAGAGACCCAGTACTTC	CASFTGETQYF
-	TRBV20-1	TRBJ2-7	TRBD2	TGCAGTGCTAGTCGGTCGGGAGGGCCGATATACGAGCAGTACTTC	CSASRSGGPIYEQYF
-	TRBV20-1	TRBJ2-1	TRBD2	TGCAGTGCTAGTGACCGGACTAGCATCGATGAGCAGTTCTTC	CSASDRTSIDEQFF
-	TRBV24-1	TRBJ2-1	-	TGTGCCACCAGGGAGGGGCATGAGCAGTTCTTC	CATREGHEQFF
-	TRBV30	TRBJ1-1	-	TGTGCCTGGAGTAGAATTTCTATCGGGTCCCCTGAAGCTTTCTTT	CAWSRISIGSPEAFF
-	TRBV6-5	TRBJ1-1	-	TGTGCCAGCAGTCCTACAGGGAGGACTTTCTTT	CASSPTGRTFF
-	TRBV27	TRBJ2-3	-	TGTGCCAGCAGCCAACCTCCGAATACGCAGTATTTT	CASSQPPNTQYF
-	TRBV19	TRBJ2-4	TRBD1	TGTGCCAGTAGCCCTACCCGATCACCGGGACAGACAAACATTCAGTACTTC	CASSPTRSPGQTNIQYF
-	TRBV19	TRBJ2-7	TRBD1	TGTGCCAGTAGTATGACAGGGGGGGCCTACGAGCAGTACTTT	CASSMTGGAYEQYF
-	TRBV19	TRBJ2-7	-	TGTGCCAGCGCCAAGGAGGCGGGAAACGACTACGAGCAGTACTTC	CASAKEAGNDYEQYF
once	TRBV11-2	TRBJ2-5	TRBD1	TGTGCCAGCAGCTTTTCGAGGACAGGGATAGAGACCCAGTACTTC	CASSFSRTGIETQYF
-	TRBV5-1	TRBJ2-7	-	TGCGCCAGCAGCTTGGGATTTTCGGGGCTTGATGGGAGCGAGCAGTACTTC	CASSLGFSGLDGSEQYF
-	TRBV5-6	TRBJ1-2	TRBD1	TGTGCCAGCAGGGCCAGGGGGCTAATTCCTGGCTACACCTTC	CASRARGLIPGYTF
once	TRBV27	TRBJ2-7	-	TGTGCCAGCAGTTTAGGTTTGGGGGTTGCGGAGAGGAGGCAGTACTTC	CASSLGLGVAERRQYF
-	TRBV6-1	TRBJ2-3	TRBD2	TGTGCCAGCAGCGAAACTGCCGGACTAGCGGGTAGCACAGATACGCAGTATTTT	CASSETAGLAGSTDTQYF
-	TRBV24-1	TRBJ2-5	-	TGTGCCACCATGGAACAGGGAGGTCCTGGCGAGACCCAGTACTTC	CATMEQGGPGETQYF
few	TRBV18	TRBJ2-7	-	TGTGCCAGCTCACCGACAGATCTCCACGAGCAGTACTTC	CASSPTDLHEQYF
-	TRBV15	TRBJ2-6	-	TGTGCCACCAGCAGAGATCTGGGGGGGGCCAACGTCCTGACTTTC	CATSRDLGGANVLTF
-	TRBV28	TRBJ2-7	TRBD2	TGTGCCAGCAGTCCCGGGAGGGTTGTGTGGGGCTACGAGCAGTACTTC	CASSPGRVVWGYEQYF
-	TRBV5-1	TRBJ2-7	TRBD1	TGCGCCAGCAGTTCCGGGACAGGGTACGACGAGCAGTACTTC	CASSSGTGYDEQYF
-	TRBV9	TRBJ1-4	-	TGTGCCAGCAGCGGACCGGGACCGGAGAATGAAAAACTGTTTTTT	CASSGPGPENEKLFF